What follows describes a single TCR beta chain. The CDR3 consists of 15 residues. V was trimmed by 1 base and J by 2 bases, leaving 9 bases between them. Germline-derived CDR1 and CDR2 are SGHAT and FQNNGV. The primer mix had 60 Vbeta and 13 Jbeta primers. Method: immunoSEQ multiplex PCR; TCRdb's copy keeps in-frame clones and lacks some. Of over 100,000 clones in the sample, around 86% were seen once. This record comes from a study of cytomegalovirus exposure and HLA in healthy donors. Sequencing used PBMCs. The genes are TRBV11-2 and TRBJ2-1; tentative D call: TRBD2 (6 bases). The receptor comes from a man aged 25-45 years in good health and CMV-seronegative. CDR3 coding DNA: TGTGCCAGCAGCTTAGGGGGAGGAACCTACAATGAGCAGTTCTTC. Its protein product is CASSLGGGTYNEQFF. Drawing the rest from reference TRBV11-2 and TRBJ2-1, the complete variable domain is EAGVAQSPRYKIIEKRQSVAFWCNPISGHATLYWYQQILGQGPKLLIQFQNNGVVDDSQLPKDRFSAERLKGVDSTLKIQPAKLEDSAVYLCASSLGGGTYNEQFFGPGTRLTVL.